The 15 T cell receptor beta chains presented below share a single source sample, sequenced in a study of control samples from healthy donors and cancer patients. Some clones are missing from TCRdb's copy, which holds only in-frame ones; the method was immunoSEQ multiplex PCR. In the table there are approximately 150,000 clones, just over 85% of which are singletons. Sequencing input: blood. These receptors all come from a man between 18 and 35 years old in good health.

The chain joins TRBV6-2 or TRBV6-3 to TRBJ2-5, with no clear D. This CDR3 spans 14 amino acids. CDR1 is MNHEY and CDR2 is SVGEGT in the germline V gene. V gave up 2 bases and J gave up 1 base, with 8 bases separating them. CDR3 nucleotides: TGTGCCAGCAGTTACCAGTACTCCCAAGAGACCCAGTACTTC. Amino acids: CASSYQYSQETQYF.

The chain links TRBV11-2 to TRBJ1-2; D remains unclear. V gave up 4 bases and J gave up 4 bases, with 10 bases separating them. Germline assignment: CDR1 SGHAT and CDR2 FQNNGV. The CDR3 totals 13 residues. CDR3 in amino acids: CASSSSLSYGYTF. The CDR3 nucleotides read TGTGCCAGCAGCTCAAGCTTGTCCTATGGCTACACCTTC.

The rearrangement joins TRBV7-6 to TRBJ2-7; tentative D call: TRBD1 (5 bases). V lost 5 bases and J lost 2, with 16 bases in between. CDR3 length equals 15 residues. The V gene's germline CDR1 is SGHVS and CDR2 FNYEAQ. DNA for the CDR3: TGTGCCAGCAGCGTATACAGGAATGGCGCCTACGAGCAGTACTTC. This codes for CASSVYRNGAYEQYF.

J is TRBJ2-6 and V is TRBV5-5, with TRBD2 identical over 7 bases. The CDR3 is made up of 15 amino acids. V gave up 4 bases and J gave up 2 bases; unmatched junction bases: 3. Germline V gene sequence: CDR1 SGHKS, CDR2 YYEKEE (reference sequence). The CDR3 sequence: CASSLGGAGANVLTF. CDR3 bases: TGTGCCAGCAGCCTTGGGGGGGCTGGGGCCAACGTCCTGACTTTC. Based on the CDR3 plus reference TRBV5-5 and TRBJ2-6, the full variable domain is DAGVTQSPTHLIKTRGQQVTLRCSPISGHKSVSWYQQVLGQGPQFIFQYYEKEERGRGNFPDRFSARQFPNYSSELNVNALLLGDSALYLCASSLGGAGANVLTFGAGSRLTVL.

The chain joins TRBV29-1 to TRBJ2-5; D gene unclear. CDR3 length: 13 residues. Trimming cost V 1 base and J 3 bases, with 9 bases left between them. The germline V gene encodes CDR1 SQVTM and CDR2 ANQGSEA. CDR3 coding DNA: TGCAGCGTTGAAGTCGTGGCGAAAGAGACCCAGTACTTC. As protein: CSVEVVAKETQYF.

Written as DNA, the CDR3 is TGTGCCAGCAGCCCCGAACTAGCGGGGGTAAGCGAGCAGTTCTTC. As protein: CASSPELAGVSEQFF. This rearrangement joins TRBV7-3 to TRBJ2-1; 11 bases are shared with TRBD2. This CDR3 is built from 15 residues. The germline CDR1 and CDR2 sequences are SGHTA and FQGTGA. V gave up 5 bases and J gave up 10 bases; unmatched junction bases: 10.

The chain recombines TRBV9 with TRBJ1-2; tentatively, D is TRBD1 (5 bases). With 0 bases removed from V and 4 bases from J, the gap between germline ends came to 16 bases. The length of the CDR3 is 16 residues. Germline V gene data show CDR1 as SGDLS and CDR2 as YYNGEE. CDR3 region: CASSVEGSGGPYGYTF. CDR3 nucleotides: TGTGCCAGCAGCGTAGAGGGCTCCGGGGGTCCCTATGGCTACACCTTC.

The chain has TRBV19 and TRBJ1-2, with D unresolved. The CDR3 runs to 14 residues. Trimming took off 4 bases at V and 6 bases at J, with 15 bases between the two ends. Germline V gives CDR1 LNHDA, CDR2 SQIVND (reference sequence). The CDR3 region is CASSTRAGLDGYTF. As DNA, the CDR3 is TGTGCCAGTAGTACCCGAGCGGGCCTAGATGGCTACACCTTC.

The CDR3 is CASSLGVDSPLHF. The CDR3 nucleotides read TGTGCCAGCAGCTTAGGGGTTGATTCACCCCTCCACTTT. The chain combines TRBV11-2 with TRBJ1-6; D unresolved. Trimming removed 1 base from V and 8 bases from J, with 6 bases in between. Germline V CDR1 and CDR2: SGHAT, FQNNGV. The CDR3 runs 13 residues.

This chain joins TRBV14 and TRBJ2-3; D is perhaps TRBD1 (6 bases). From germline, CDR1 is SGHDN and CDR2 FVKESK. The CDR3 runs 13 residues. V was trimmed by 3 bases and J by 7 bases, leaving 11 bases between them. The CDR3: CASSHTGPNTQYF. CDR3 bases: TGTGCCAGCAGCCATACAGGGCCCAATACGCAGTATTTT.

This clone came up once. This rearrangement joins TRBV19 to TRBJ1-5; no clear D. This CDR3 is 16 amino acids long. V lost 4 bases and J lost 3, with 16 bases in between. The germline CDR1 and CDR2 sequences are LNHDA and SQIVND (reference sequence). CDR3 DNA sequence: TGTGCCAGTAGTACCCGGACCAAGGGATTCAATCAGCCCCAGCATTTT. This gives the protein CASSTRTKGFNQPQHF.

The table lists this clone with a count of one. The chain joins TRBV3-1 (or the pseudogene TRBV3-2) to TRBJ2-7; TRBD2 matches at 7 bases. Unmatched junction bases numbered 2, after V lost 3 bases and J lost 6 bases. Germline CDR1 is LGHDT and CDR2 is YNNKEL (reference sequence). The CDR3 is 12 amino acids. This chain's CDR3 is CASSQKRGEQYF. Written as DNA, the CDR3 is TGTGCCAGCAGCCAGAAGCGGGGCGAGCAGTACTTC.

This clone was picked up a small number of times. CDR3 DNA: TGTGCCAGCCAGAGGACGGAGTTCACAGATACGCAGTATTTT. It is translated as CASQRTEFTDTQYF. The rearrangement joins TRBV6-6 to TRBJ2-3; D is unclear. Trimming took 8 bases from V and 2 from J, leaving 14 bases between them. CDR3 length equals 14 residues. Germline lookup yields CDR1 MNHNY and CDR2 SVGAGI (reference sequence).

This clone has just a few counts. The chain joins TRBV19 to TRBJ2-3; weak D call: TRBD2 (7 bases). V was clipped by 9 bases and J by 4 bases, with 17 bases between them. The CDR3 is 14 residues long. In germline, CDR1 is LNHDA, CDR2 SQIVND (reference sequence). The DNA for the CDR3 is TGTGCCAGCAGGAAAACGGGGGGCCCAGATACGCAGTATTTT. Its protein is CASRKTGGPDTQYF. Variable domain in full (rest from reference TRBV19 and TRBJ2-3): DGGITQSPKYLFRKEGQNVTLSCEQNLNHDAMYWYRQDPGQGLRLIYYSQIVNDFQKGDIAEGYSVSREKKESFPLTVTSAQKNPTAFYLCASRKTGGPDTQYFGPGTRLTVL.

The chain is built from TRBV7-2 and TRBJ2-1, with TRBD1 as a possible D gene (6 bases). Germline lookup yields CDR1 SGHTA and CDR2 FQGNSA. Trimming removed 6 bases from V and 8 bases from J, with 20 bases in between. This CDR3 is built from 15 residues. The CDR3 spells CASRKPGQGLHEQFF. The CDR3 DNA sequence: TGTGCCAGCAGGAAACCGGGGCAGGGGTTGCATGAGCAGTTCTTC.